Described below is a single T cell receptor beta chain sequence and its context. This record belongs to a study of blood T cell repertoires in COVID-19. On the study more broadly: The samples span acute and convalescent COVID-19 from the United States, Italy and Spain. Nucleic acid was either cDNA or gDNA, and it came from T cells, B-cell-depleted T cells, or PBMCs.

Authors' analysis steps: Amplification with reference gene primers provided the estimates of nucleated cell counts. The repertoire was sequenced with immunoSEQ multiplex PCR; TCRdb's copy has only in-frame clones and lacks some. The V and J calls and the clone size are those of that table, but D and trimming were determined from the DNA. The sample holds around 130,000 clones, around four fifths seen once. The CDR3 contains 15 residues. Germline CDR1 is SGHTA and CDR2 is FQGNSA. Losses at the gene ends were 7 bases for V and 0 bases for J; bases not matched to a gene: 8. Sequencing was done on a sample of peripheral blood. The rearrangement joins TRBV7-2 to TRBJ1-1; 7 bases agree with TRBD1. This TCR was recovered from a human donor in a cohort sampled during active COVID-19. The CDR3 DNA sequence: TGTGCCAGCATAAAACAGGGGCCTATGAACACTGAAGCTTTCTTT. Translating it yields CASIKQGPMNTEAFF.